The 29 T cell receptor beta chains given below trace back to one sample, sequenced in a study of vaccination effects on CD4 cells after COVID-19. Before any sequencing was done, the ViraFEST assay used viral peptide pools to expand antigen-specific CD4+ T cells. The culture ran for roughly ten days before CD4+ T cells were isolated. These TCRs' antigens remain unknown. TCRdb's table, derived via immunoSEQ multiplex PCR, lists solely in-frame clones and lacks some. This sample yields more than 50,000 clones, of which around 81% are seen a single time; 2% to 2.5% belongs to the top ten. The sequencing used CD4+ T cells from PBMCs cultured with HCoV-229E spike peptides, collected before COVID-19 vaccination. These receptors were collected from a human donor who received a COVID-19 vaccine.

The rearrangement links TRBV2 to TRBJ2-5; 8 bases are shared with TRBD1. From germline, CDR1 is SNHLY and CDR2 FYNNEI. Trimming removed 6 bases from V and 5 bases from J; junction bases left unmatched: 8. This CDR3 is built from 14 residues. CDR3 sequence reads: CASSFDRGLETQYF. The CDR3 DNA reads TGTGCCAGCAGCTTTGACAGGGGTCTGGAGACCCAGTACTTC.

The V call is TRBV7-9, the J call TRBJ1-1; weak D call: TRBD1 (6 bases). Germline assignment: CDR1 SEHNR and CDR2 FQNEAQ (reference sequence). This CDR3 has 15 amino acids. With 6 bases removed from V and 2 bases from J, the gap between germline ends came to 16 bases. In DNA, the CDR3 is TGTGCCAGCAGGGCTGGGACATCCATAAACACTGAAGCTTTCTTT. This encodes CASRAGTSINTEAFF.

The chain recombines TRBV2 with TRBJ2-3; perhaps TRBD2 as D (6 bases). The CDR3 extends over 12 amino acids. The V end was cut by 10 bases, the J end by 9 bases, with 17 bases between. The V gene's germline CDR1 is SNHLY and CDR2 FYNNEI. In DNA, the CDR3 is TGTGCCACGACTGGGGCGGGGCGAACGCAGTATTTT. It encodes CATTGAGRTQYF. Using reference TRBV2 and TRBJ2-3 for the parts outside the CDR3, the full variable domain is EPEVTQTPSHQVTQMGQEVILRCVPISNHLYFYWYRQILGQKVEFLVSFYNNEISEKSEIFDDQFSVERPDGSNFTLKIRSTKLEDSAMYFCATTGAGRTQYFGPGTRLTVL.

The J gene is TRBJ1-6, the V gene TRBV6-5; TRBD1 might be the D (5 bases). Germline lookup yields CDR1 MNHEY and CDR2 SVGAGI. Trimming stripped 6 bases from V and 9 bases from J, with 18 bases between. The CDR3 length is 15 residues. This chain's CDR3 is CASSFQGALGSPLHF. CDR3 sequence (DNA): TGTGCCAGCAGCTTCCAGGGTGCCCTGGGTTCACCCCTCCACTTT.

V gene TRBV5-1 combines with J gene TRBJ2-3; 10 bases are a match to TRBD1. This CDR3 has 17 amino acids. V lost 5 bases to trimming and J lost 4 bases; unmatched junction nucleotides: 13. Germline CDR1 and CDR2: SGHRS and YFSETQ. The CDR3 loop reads CASRLRPTGGLADTQYF. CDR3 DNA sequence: TGCGCCAGCAGATTAAGACCGACAGGGGGCTTAGCAGATACGCAGTATTTT.

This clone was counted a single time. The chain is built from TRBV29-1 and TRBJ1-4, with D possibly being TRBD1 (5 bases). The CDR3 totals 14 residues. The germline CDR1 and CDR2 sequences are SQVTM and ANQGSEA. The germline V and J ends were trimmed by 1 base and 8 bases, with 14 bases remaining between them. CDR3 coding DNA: TGCAGCGTTGAAGGCTACGACAGAGGGGAAAAACTGTTTTTT. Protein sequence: CSVEGYDRGEKLFF. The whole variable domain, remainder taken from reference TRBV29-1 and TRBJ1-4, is SAVISQKPSRDICQRGTSLTIQCQVDSQVTMMFWYRQQPGQSLTLIATANQGSEATYESGFVIDKFPISRPNLTFSTLTVSNMSPEDSSIYLCSVEGYDRGEKLFFGSGTQLSVL.

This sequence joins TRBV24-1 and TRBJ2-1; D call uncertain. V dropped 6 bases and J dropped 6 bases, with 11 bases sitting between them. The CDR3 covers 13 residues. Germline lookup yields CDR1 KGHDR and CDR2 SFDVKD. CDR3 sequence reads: CATSRSSLNEQFF. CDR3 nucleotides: TGTGCCACCAGTAGGTCTTCACTCAATGAGCAGTTCTTC.

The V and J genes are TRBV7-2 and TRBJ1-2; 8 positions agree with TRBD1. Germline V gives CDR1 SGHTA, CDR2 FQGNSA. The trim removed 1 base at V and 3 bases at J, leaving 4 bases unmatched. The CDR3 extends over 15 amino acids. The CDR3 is CASSLGLQGDYGYTF. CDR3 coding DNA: TGTGCCAGCAGCTTAGGACTACAGGGGGACTATGGCTACACCTTC. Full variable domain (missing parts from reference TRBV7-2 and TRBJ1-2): GAGVSQSPSNKVTEKGKDVELRCDPISGHTALYWYRQSLGQGLEFLIYFQGNSAPDKSGLPSDRFSAERTGGSVSTLTIQRTQQEDSAVYLCASSLGLQGDYGYTFGSGTRLTVV.

The CDR3 is CASSGRRGPHYGYTF. In DNA, the CDR3 is TGTGCCAGCAGCGGGCGTAGGGGTCCCCACTATGGCTACACCTTC. The rearrangement joins TRBV28 to TRBJ1-2; D is possibly TRBD1 (5 bases). V lost 6 bases and J 3 bases, leaving 17 bases between the germline ends. Germline V gene lookup returns CDR1 MDHEN and CDR2 SYDVKM. The CDR3 loop spans 15 amino acids.

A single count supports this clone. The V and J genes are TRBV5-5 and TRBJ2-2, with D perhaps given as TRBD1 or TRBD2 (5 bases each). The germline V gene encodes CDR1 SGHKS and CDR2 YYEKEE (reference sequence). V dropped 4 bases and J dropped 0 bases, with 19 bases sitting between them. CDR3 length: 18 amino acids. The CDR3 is CASSPGTNAAPNTGELFF. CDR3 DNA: TGTGCCAGCAGCCCCGGGACGAACGCCGCGCCGAACACCGGGGAGCTGTTTTTT.

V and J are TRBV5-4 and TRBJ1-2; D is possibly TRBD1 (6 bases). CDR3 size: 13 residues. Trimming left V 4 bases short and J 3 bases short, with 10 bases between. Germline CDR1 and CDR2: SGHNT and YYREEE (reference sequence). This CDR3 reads CASSGDRHYGYTF. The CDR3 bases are TGTGCCAGCAGCGGAGACAGGCACTATGGCTACACCTTC. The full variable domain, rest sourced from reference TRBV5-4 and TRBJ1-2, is ETGVTQSPTHLIKTRGQQVTLRCSSQSGHNTVSWYQQALGQGPQFIFQYYREEENGRGNFPPRFSGLQFPNYSSELNVNALELDDSALYLCASSGDRHYGYTFGSGTRLTVV.

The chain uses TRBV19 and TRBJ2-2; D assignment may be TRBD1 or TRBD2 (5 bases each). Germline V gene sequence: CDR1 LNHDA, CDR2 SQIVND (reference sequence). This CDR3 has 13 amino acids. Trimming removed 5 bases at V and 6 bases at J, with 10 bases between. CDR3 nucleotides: TGTGCCAGTAGTTTGAGGGGCCCCGGGGAGCTGTTTTTT. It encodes CASSLRGPGELFF.

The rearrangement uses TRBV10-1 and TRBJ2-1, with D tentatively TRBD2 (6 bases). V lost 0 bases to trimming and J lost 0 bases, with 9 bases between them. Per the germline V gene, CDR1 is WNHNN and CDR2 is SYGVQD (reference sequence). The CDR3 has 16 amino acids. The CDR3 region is CASSESRGGSYNEQFF. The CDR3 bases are TGCGCCAGCAGTGAGTCGAGGGGAGGCTCCTACAATGAGCAGTTCTTC.

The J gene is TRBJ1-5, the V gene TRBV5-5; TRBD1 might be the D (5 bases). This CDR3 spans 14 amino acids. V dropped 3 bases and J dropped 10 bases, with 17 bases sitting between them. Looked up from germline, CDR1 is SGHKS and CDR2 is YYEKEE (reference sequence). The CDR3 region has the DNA TGTGCCAGCAGCTCCCTCGTTGGGGGTAGCCCCCAGCATTTT. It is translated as CASSSLVGGSPQHF. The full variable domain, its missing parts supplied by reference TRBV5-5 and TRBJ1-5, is DAGVTQSPTHLIKTRGQQVTLRCSPISGHKSVSWYQQVLGQGPQFIFQYYEKEERGRGNFPDRFSARQFPNYSSELNVNALLLGDSALYLCASSSLVGGSPQHFGDGTRLSIL.

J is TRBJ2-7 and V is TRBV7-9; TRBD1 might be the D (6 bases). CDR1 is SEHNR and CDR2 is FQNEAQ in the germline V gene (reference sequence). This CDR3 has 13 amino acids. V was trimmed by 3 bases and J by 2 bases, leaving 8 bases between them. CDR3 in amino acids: CASSFQGTYEQYV. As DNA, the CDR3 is TGTGCCAGCAGCTTTCAGGGGACCTACGAGCAGTACGTC.

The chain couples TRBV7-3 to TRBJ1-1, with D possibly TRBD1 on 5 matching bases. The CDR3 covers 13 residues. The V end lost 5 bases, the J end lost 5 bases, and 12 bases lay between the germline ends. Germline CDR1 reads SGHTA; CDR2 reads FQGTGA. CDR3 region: CASSRSRGTEAFF. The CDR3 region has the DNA TGTGCCAGCAGCCGCTCGAGGGGAACTGAAGCTTTCTTT. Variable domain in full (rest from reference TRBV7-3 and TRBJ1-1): GAGVSQTPSNKVTEKGKYVELRCDPISGHTALYWYRQSLGQGPEFLIYFQGTGAADDSGLPNDRFFAVRPEGSVSTLKIQRTERGDSAVYLCASSRSRGTEAFFGQGTRLTVV.

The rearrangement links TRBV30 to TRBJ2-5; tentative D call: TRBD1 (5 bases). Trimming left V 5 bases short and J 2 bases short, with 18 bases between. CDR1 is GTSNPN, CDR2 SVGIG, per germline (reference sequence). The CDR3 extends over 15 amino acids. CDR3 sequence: CAWSIQGLSQETQYF. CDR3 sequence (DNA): TGTGCCTGGTCCATTCAGGGCCTTTCACAAGAGACCCAGTACTTC.

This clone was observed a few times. CDR3 residues: CASSVEGVGNQPQHF. DNA for the CDR3: TGTGCCAGCAGTGTGGAAGGGGTTGGCAATCAGCCCCAGCATTTT. This chain uses TRBV2 with TRBJ1-5; maybe TRBD1 (5 bases). Trimming pared 4 bases from V and 2 bases from J, leaving 12 bases between. CDR3 size: 15 residues. Germline values: CDR1 SNHLY, CDR2 FYNNEI.

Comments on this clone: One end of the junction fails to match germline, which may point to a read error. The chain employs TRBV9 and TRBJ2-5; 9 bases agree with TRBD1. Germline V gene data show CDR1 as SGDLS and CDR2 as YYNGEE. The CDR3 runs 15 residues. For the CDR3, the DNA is TGTGCCAGCAGCAAGACAGGGGGTGGCCAAAAGACCCAGTACTTC. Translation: CASSKTGGGQKTQYF.

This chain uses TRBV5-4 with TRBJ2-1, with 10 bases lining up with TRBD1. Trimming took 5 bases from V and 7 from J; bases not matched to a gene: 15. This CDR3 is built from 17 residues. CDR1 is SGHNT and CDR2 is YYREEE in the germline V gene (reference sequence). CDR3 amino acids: CASRWGLGQGIRNEQFF. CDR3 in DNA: TGTGCCAGCAGGTGGGGGCTGGGACAGGGGATAAGGAATGAGCAGTTCTTC.

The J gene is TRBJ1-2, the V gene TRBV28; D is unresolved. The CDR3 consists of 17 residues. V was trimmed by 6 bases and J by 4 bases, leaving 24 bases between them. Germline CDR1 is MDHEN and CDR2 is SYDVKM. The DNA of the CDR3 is TGTGCCAGCAGAGGTGGTGGGGAAGTCGGGGTATCCTATGGCTACACCTTC. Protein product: CASRGGGEVGVSYGYTF.

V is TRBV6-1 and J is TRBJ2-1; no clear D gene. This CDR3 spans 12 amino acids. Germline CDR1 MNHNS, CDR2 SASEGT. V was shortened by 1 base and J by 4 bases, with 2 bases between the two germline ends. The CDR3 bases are TGTGCCAGCAGTGAAGGGTACAATGAGCAGTTCTTC. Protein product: CASSEGYNEQFF.

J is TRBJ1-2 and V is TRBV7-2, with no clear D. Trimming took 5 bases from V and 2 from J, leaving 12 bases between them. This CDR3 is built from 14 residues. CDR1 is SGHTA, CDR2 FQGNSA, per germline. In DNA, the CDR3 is TGTGCCAGCAGCCATGGACGGGTGAACTATGGCTACACCTTC. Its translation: CASSHGRVNYGYTF.

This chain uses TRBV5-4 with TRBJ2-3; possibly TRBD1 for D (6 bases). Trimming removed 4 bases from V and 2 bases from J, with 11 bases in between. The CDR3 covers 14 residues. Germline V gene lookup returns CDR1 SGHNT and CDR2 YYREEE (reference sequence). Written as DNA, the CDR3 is TGTGCCAGCAGCATTCAGGGGACCACAGATACGCAGTATTTT. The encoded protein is CASSIQGTTDTQYF. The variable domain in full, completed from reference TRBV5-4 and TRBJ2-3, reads ETGVTQSPTHLIKTRGQQVTLRCSSQSGHNTVSWYQQALGQGPQFIFQYYREEENGRGNFPPRFSGLQFPNYSSELNVNALELDDSALYLCASSIQGTTDTQYFGPGTRLTVL.

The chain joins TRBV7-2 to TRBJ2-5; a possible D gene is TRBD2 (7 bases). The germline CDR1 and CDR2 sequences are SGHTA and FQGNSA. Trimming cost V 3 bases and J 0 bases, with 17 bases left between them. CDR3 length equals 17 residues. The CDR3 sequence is CASSFGGAAVYQETQYF. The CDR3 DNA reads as TGTGCCAGCAGCTTTGGGGGGGCGGCAGTATACCAAGAGACCCAGTACTTC.

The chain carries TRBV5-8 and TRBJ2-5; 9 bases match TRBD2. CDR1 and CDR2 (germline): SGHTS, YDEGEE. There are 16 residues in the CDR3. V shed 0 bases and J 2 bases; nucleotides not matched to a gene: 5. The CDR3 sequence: CASSLGAGGRQETQYF. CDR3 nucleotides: TGTGCCAGCAGCTTGGGGGCGGGGGGGCGTCAAGAGACCCAGTACTTC. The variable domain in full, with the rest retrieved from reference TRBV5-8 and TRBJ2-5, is EAGVTQSPTHLIKTRGQQATLRCSPISGHTSVYWYQQALGLGLQFLLWYDEGEERNRGNFPPRFSGRQFPNYSSELNVNALELEDSALYLCASSLGAGGRQETQYFGPGTRLLVL.

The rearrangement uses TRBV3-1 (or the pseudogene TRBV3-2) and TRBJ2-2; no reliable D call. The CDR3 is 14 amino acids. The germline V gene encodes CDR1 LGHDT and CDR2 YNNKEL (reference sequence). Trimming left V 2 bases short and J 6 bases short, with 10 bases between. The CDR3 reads CASSQQQRAGELFF. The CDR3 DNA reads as TGTGCCAGCAGCCAACAGCAGCGAGCCGGGGAGCTGTTTTTT.

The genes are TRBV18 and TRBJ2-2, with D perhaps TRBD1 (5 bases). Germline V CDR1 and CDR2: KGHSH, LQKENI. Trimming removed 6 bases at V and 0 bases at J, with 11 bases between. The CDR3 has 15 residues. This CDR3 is CASSHRSPNTGELFF. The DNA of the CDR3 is TGTGCCAGCTCCCACAGGTCCCCGAACACCGGGGAGCTGTTTTTT. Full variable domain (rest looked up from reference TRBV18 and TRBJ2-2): NAGVMQNPRHLVRRRGQEARLRCSPMKGHSHVYWYRQLPEEGLKFMVYLQKENIIDESGMPKERFSAEFPKEGPSILRIQQVVRGDSAAYFCASSHRSPNTGELFFGEGSRLTVL.

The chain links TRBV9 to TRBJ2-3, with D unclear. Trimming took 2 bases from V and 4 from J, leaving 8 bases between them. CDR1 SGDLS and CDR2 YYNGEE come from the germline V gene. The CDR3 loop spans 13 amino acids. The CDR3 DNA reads TGTGCCAGCAGCGTGGCCGTATCAGATACGCAGTATTTT. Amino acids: CASSVAVSDTQYF.